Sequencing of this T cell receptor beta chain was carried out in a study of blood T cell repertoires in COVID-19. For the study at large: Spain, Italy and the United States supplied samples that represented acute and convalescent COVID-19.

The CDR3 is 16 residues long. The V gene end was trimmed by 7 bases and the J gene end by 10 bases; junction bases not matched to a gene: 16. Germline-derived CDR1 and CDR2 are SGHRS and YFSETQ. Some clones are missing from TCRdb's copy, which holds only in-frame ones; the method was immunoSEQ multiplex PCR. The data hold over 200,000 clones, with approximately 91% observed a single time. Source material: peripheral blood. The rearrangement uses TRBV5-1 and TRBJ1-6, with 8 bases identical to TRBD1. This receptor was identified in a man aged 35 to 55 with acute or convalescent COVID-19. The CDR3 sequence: CASSGQAMGRESPLHF. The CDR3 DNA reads TGCGCCAGCTCGGGACAGGCAATGGGGCGGGAATCACCCCTCCACTTT. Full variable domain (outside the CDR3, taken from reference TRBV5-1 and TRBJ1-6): KAGVTQTPRYLIKTRGQQVTLSCSPISGHRSVSWYQQTPGQGLQFLFEYFSETQRNKGNFPGRFSGRQFSNSRSEMNVSTLELGDSALYLCASSGQAMGRESPLHFGNGTRLTVT.